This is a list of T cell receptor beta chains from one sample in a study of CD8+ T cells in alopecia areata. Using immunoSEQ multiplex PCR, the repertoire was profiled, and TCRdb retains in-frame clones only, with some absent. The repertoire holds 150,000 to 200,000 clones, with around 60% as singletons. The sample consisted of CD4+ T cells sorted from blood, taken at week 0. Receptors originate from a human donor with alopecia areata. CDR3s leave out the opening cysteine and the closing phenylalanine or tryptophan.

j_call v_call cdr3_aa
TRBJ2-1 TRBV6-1 ASSFLGRDEQF
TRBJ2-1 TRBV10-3 AISVQKMVEQF
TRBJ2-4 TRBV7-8 ASSLEAWGKNIQY
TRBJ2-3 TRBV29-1 SVDRASTDTQY
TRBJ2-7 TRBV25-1 ASSNSPGQGLGEQY
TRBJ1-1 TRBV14 ASSQFPGGGFNTEAF
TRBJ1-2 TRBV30 AWSMGDGYT
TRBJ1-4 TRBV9 ASSVGDREKLF
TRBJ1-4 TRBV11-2 ASSSRPEKLF
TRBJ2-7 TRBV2 ASSESSAHEQY